Listed here are 24 T cell receptor beta chains from one sample, sequenced in a study of graft-versus-host responses after intestinal transplantation. TCRdb keeps only in-frame clones here, not all; method: immunoSEQ multiplex PCR. The sample has around 35,000 clones; 87% are singletons. Graft tissue was processed to release intraepithelial and lamina propria lymphocytes. Material: ileum tissue, obtained around 200 days after intestinal transplant. The source is a human patient who received an intestinal transplant, so some T cells may come from the graft donor.

The V call is TRBV28, the J call TRBJ2-5; D ambiguous. Matching the DNA end better, TRBJ2-7 makes the J call doubtful. The CDR3 is 11 amino acids. In germline, CDR1 is MDHEN, CDR2 SYDVKM. For the CDR3, the DNA is TGTGCCAGCAGTTTTGTGGACGAGCAGTACTTC. Translation: CASSFVDEQYF.

V and J are TRBV7-9 and TRBJ1-4; tentative D call: TRBD1 (5 bases). The V end was cut by 4 bases, the J end by 7 bases, with 16 bases between. The CDR3 loop spans 15 amino acids. Per the germline V gene, CDR1 is SEHNR and CDR2 is FQNEAQ (reference sequence). CDR3 bases: TGTGCCAGCAGCTATCACCTCGGGGGGACTGAAAAACTGTTTTTT. Its translation is CASSYHLGGTEKLFF.

This chain uses TRBV4-1 with TRBJ2-1; 9 nucleotides line up with TRBD2. The CDR3 runs 17 residues. Germline CDR1 is MGHRA and CDR2 is YSYEKL. The V gene end was trimmed by 4 bases and the J gene end by 4 bases; junction bases not matched to a gene: 11. The CDR3 sequence is CASSRQGAGGLYNEQFF. CDR3 nucleotides: TGCGCCAGCAGCCGCCAAGGGGCGGGGGGGCTGTACAATGAGCAGTTCTTC.

The V and J genes are TRBV7-2 and TRBJ2-3; 10 bases fit TRBD2. This CDR3 comprises 16 residues. V was clipped by 3 bases and J by 4 bases; unmatched bases: 7. Germline V gene sequence: CDR1 SGHTA, CDR2 FQGNSA. The CDR3 loop is CASSLRLAGLPDTQYF. As DNA, the CDR3 is TGTGCCAGCAGCTTGCGACTAGCGGGCCTACCAGATACGCAGTATTTT.

The J gene is TRBJ2-1, the V gene TRBV6-5; perhaps TRBD2 as D (6 bases). V was trimmed by 0 bases and J by 7 bases, leaving 10 bases between them. CDR1 MNHEY and CDR2 SVGAGI come from the germline V gene. The CDR3 runs 14 residues. CDR3 in DNA: TGTGCCAGCAGTTACTCAGCGGGTTGGAATGAGCAGTTCTTC. As protein: CASSYSAGWNEQFF.

In DNA form, the CDR3 reads TGCAGCGTCGGGGACAGGGGCTCCTACAATGAGCAGTTCTTC. This sequence encodes CSVGDRGSYNEQFF. The rearrangement joins TRBV29-1 to TRBJ2-1; 10 bases match TRBD1. CDR1 and CDR2 (germline): SQVTM, ANQGSEA. This CDR3 has 14 amino acids. With 6 bases clipped from V and 0 bases from J, the junction kept 2 bases outside the gene matches.

The rearrangement uses TRBV7-6 and TRBJ2-5; tentative D call: TRBD1 (6 bases). Trimming removed 3 bases from V and 1 base from J, with 12 bases in between. In germline, CDR1 is SGHVS, CDR2 FNYEAQ. The CDR3 is 15 residues long. This chain's CDR3 is CASSFNRAGQETQYF. The DNA of the CDR3 is TGTGCCAGCAGCTTTAACAGGGCAGGCCAAGAGACCCAGTACTTC.

The gene calls are TRBV7-8 and TRBJ2-2; D not resolved. CDR3 length: 15 residues. V was cut by 2 bases and J by 1 base, with 8 bases left in between. Germline-derived CDR1 and CDR2 are SGHVS and FQNEAQ. The CDR3 region has the DNA TGTGCCAGCAGCTTAACAGCCGTGAACACCGGGGAGCTGTTTTTT. Translated, it gives CASSLTAVNTGELFF.

The V call is TRBV19, the J call TRBJ2-2, with 7 bases lining up with TRBD1. The CDR3 runs 17 residues. Germline V gene sequence: CDR1 LNHDA, CDR2 SQIVND (reference sequence). V lost 4 bases to trimming and J lost 1 base; unmatched junction nucleotides: 9. CDR3 DNA sequence: TGTGCCAGTAGTACTTCCCTACAGGGGCTGAACACCGGGGAGCTGTTTTTT. This codes for CASSTSLQGLNTGELFF.

This clone has only one observation. An end of the junction does not agree with germline; a read error may underlie this. The chain recombines TRBV18 with TRBJ2-3, with TRBD2 as a possible D gene (5 bases). The CDR3 has 12 residues. Per germline, CDR1 KGHSH and CDR2 LQKENI. DNA of the CDR3: TGTGCCAGCTCGTCTAGCACCGATACGCAGTATTTT. Protein sequence: CASSSSTDTQYF.

The chain links TRBV6-6 to TRBJ1-4, with 9 nucleotides matching TRBD1. The CDR3 is 14 amino acids. Germline V gene sequence: CDR1 MNHNY, CDR2 SVGAGI (reference sequence). J lost 8 bases, V lost 4 bases, and 5 bases had no gene match. The CDR3 DNA reads as TGTGCCAGCAGTTCGACAGGGGGGTACGAAAAACTGTTTTTT. Its protein product is CASSSTGGYEKLFF.

In its sample, this clone was seen a few times. This chain joins TRBV7-2 and TRBJ2-7; 14 nucleotides align to TRBD2. The CDR3 length is 17 residues. CDR1 and CDR2 (germline): SGHTA, FQGNSA. The V gene end was trimmed by 8 bases and the J gene end by 0 bases; junction bases not matched to a gene: 9. CDR3 nucleotide sequence: TGTGCCAGCGAAGAAGGACTAGCGGGAGGATACTCCTACGAGCAGTACTTC. This gives the protein CASEEGLAGGYSYEQYF.

This chain uses TRBV10-1 with TRBJ2-7; no definite D call. The CDR3 extends over 14 amino acids. Germline loops: CDR1 WNHNN, CDR2 SYGVQD (reference sequence). V gave up 3 bases and J gave up 1 base, with 10 bases separating them. This CDR3 reads CASSDPGPSYEQYF. CDR3 in DNA: TGCGCCAGCAGTGACCCCGGGCCGTCCTACGAGCAGTACTTC.

The rearrangement uses TRBV7-9 and TRBJ2-1, with 8 bases that match TRBD2. The CDR3 extends over 16 amino acids. The J segment lost 6 bases and the V segment lost 3 bases, leaving 10 bases of the junction unmatched. Germline CDR1 reads SEHNR; CDR2 reads FQNEAQ (reference sequence). This chain's CDR3 is CASSFVDYRGGNEQFF. CDR3 coding DNA: TGTGCCAGCAGCTTCGTGGATTACCGGGGGGGCAATGAGCAGTTCTTC.

This clone was recorded once. The chain links TRBV28 to TRBJ2-6; the D is unclear. Germline V gene data show CDR1 as MDHEN and CDR2 as SYDVKM. The CDR3 is 15 residues long. Between the trimmed V and J ends, which lost 3 bases and 0 bases, there was a span of 6 bases. CDR3 in amino acids: CASSFLASGANVLTF. The CDR3 DNA sequence: TGTGCCAGCAGTTTTCTGGCCTCTGGGGCCAACGTCCTGACTTTC.

The V and J genes are TRBV18 and TRBJ2-2, with a weak D call TRBD2 (6 bases). The germline V gene has CDR1 KGHSH and CDR2 LQKENI. The CDR3 is made up of 17 amino acids. V shed 2 bases and J shed 1 base, with 14 bases lying between them. CDR3 sequence: CASSPNTLGGNTGELFF. CDR3 DNA sequence: TGTGCCAGCTCACCAAATACGCTCGGGGGGAACACCGGGGAGCTGTTTTTT.

The chain is built from TRBV6-5 and TRBJ2-5; D not resolved. This CDR3 contains 13 residues. With 6 bases removed from V and 2 bases from J, the gap between germline ends came to 10 bases. Germline CDR1 is MNHEY and CDR2 is SVGAGI. CDR3: CASRTGPQETQYF. The CDR3 DNA reads TGTGCCAGCAGAACCGGGCCACAAGAGACCCAGTACTTC.

This clone appeared a few times. The chain recombines TRBV7-9 with TRBJ1-2; D is uncertain. The CDR3 extends over 14 amino acids. Trimming left V 5 bases short and J 4 bases short, with 14 bases between. Germline values: CDR1 SEHNR, CDR2 FQNEAQ (reference sequence). The CDR3 region has the DNA TGTGCCAGCAGCCCCATTGGACGGACCTATGGCTACACCTTC. Protein product: CASSPIGRTYGYTF.

This rearrangement joins TRBV2 to TRBJ2-1; TRBD2 matches at 7 bases. CDR3 size: 14 residues. Germline CDR1 is SNHLY and CDR2 is FYNNEI. After removal of 5 bases from V and 4 bases from J, the junction contained 5 bases not matched to a gene. CDR3 in DNA: TGTGCCAGCAGTCCGGGGGGAGAGTACAATGAGCAGTTCTTC. Encoded protein: CASSPGGEYNEQFF. Using reference TRBV2 and TRBJ2-1 for the parts outside the CDR3, the full variable domain is EPEVTQTPSHQVTQMGQEVILRCVPISNHLYFYWYRQILGQKVEFLVSFYNNEISEKSEIFDDQFSVERPDGSNFTLKIRSTKLEDSAMYFCASSPGGEYNEQFFGPGTRLTVL.

The chain has TRBV7-2 and TRBJ2-7, with TRBD2 matching over 12 bases. The germline V gene encodes CDR1 SGHTA and CDR2 FQGNSA. The CDR3 is 15 residues long. The junction had 1 base not matched to a gene; V was cut back by 1 base and J by 3 bases. The CDR3 DNA reads TGTGCCAGCAGCTTAGTACTAGCGGGAGGCTACGAGCAGTACTTC. It specifies CASSLVLAGGYEQYF.

The chain employs TRBV10-3 and TRBJ2-3, with TRBD2 matching 13 bases. With 6 bases clipped from V and 1 base from J, the junction kept 1 base outside the gene matches. This CDR3 has 15 residues. From germline, CDR1 is ENHRY and CDR2 SYGVKD. The CDR3 protein is CAISGTSGGTDTQYF. Here the CDR3 DNA reads TGTGCCATCAGCGGGACTAGCGGGGGCACAGATACGCAGTATTTT.

This chain connects TRBV2 to TRBJ2-1; 8 positions match TRBD2. From germline, CDR1 is SNHLY and CDR2 FYNNEI. The CDR3 loop spans 14 amino acids. J lost 7 bases, V lost 6 bases, and 8 bases had no gene match. CDR3 loop: CASRSGSPRNEQFF. CDR3 nucleotides: TGTGCCAGCAGAAGCGGGAGCCCCAGAAATGAGCAGTTCTTC.

J is TRBJ1-2 and V is TRBV28; D unresolved. The CDR3 contains 12 residues. The germline CDR1 and CDR2 sequences are MDHEN and SYDVKM. Trimming cost V 7 bases and J 0 bases, with 6 bases left between them. CDR3 DNA: TGTGCCAGCATGGCGACTAACTATGGCTACACCTTC. This codes for CASMATNYGYTF.

This clone has only one observation. The chain joins TRBV5-1 to TRBJ2-2; no definite D call. This CDR3 is 13 amino acids long. Germline CDR1 is SGHRS and CDR2 is YFSETQ. Trimming took off 1 base at V and 4 bases at J, with 5 bases between the two ends. CDR3 sequence: CASSLYSTGELFF. In nucleotides, the CDR3 is TGCGCCAGCAGCTTGTATAGCACCGGGGAGCTGTTTTTT.